The clone carrying this TCR beta chain was detected once. The data were taken from a study of CD8 T cells in Susac syndrome. Random hexamers were used to reverse transcribe about 0.45 to 1 ug of RNA. It was immunoSEQ multiplex PCR that amplified TCR beta CDR3 across 54 Vbeta and 13 Jbeta. TCRdb processed the immunoSEQ multiplex PCR reads anew with MiXCR; each CDR3 protein has one entry. The sample has about 300,000 distinct CDR3 sequences; roughly 85% are singletons. FACS was used to enrich TEMRA cells, whereas the CD8+ and CD4+ T cells were obtained by negative isolation. This CDR3 is 15 amino acids long. Losses at the gene ends were 7 bases for V and 8 bases for J; bases not matched to a gene: 9. The germline V gene encodes CDR1 MNHEY and CDR2 SMNVEV (reference sequence).

This clonotype was obtained from a human donor with multiple sclerosis. Input material: CD8+ T cells from PBMCs. The gene calls are TRBV27 and TRBJ2-4; 12 bases are shared with TRBD2. CDR3 nucleotides: TGTGCCAGCAAGAGGACTAGCGGGATTGGTGACATTCAGTACTTC. Translated, it gives CASKRTSGIGDIQYF.